This TCR beta chain was sequenced in a study of T cell clonotyping in hematopoietic cell transplantation. This table comes from immunoSEQ multiplex PCR, and its TCRdb copy is limited to in-frame clones, with some not included. This table has around 28,000 clones, more than 65% appearing once. Time point defined: recipient sample about 28 days before transplant, after cytoreduction. The CDR3 has 15 amino acids. V was shortened by 5 bases and J by 1 base, with 14 bases between the two germline ends. The germline V gene encodes CDR1 MGHRA and CDR2 YSYEKL. The chain links TRBV4-1 to TRBJ1-1, with a tentative D call TRBD1 (5 bases). The receptor's source is a man aged 35-49 years with acute myeloid leukemia. Some clones in this sample may be carry-over from other donors' samples. Material: peripheral blood mononuclear cells, obtained before stem cell transplant. The CDR3 loop reads CASSSWVGGNTEAFF. CDR3 bases: TGCGCCAGCAGCTCCTGGGTTGGGGGGAACACTGAAGCTTTCTTT.